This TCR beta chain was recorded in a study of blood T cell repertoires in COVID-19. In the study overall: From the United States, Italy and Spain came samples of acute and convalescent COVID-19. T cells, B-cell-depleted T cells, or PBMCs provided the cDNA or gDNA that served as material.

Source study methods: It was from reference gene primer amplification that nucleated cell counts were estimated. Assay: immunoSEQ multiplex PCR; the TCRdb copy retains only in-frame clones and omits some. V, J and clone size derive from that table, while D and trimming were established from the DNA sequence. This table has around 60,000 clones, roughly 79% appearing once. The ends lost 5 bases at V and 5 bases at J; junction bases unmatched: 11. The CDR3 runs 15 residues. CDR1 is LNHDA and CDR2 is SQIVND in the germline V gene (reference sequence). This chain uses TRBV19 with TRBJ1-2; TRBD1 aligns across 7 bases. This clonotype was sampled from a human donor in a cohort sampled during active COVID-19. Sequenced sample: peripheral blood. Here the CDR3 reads CASSAQTGTVYGYTF. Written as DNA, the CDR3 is TGTGCCAGTAGTGCGCAGACCGGGACAGTGTATGGCTACACCTTC.